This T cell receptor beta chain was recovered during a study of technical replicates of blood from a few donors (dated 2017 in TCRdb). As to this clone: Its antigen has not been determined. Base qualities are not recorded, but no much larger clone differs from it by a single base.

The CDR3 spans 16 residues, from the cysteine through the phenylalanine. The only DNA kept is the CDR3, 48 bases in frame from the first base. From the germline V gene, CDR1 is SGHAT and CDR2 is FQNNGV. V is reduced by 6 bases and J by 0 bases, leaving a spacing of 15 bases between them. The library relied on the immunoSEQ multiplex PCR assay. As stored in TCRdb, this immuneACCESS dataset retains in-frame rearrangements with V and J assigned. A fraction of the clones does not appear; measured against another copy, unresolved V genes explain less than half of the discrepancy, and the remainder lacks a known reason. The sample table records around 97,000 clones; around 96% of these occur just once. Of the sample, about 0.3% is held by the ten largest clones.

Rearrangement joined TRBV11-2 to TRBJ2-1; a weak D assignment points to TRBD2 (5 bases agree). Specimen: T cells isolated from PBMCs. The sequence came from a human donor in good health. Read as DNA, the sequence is TGTGCCAGCAGTCGGGATCGGAGGATCTCCTACAATGAGCAGTTCTTC. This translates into CASSRDRRISYNEQFF.